This T cell receptor beta chain was sequenced during a study of blood T cell repertoires in COVID-19. The CDR3 runs to 14 residues. Per the germline V gene, CDR1 is MNHEY and CDR2 is SVGAGI. With 5 bases removed from V and 0 bases from J, the gap between germline ends came to 10 bases. Generated by immunoSEQ multiplex PCR, the TCRdb table keeps only in-frame clones and is missing some. The data contain 140,000 or so clones, 80% of them seen just once; the ten biggest clones take up less than 5.5%. The sample was peripheral blood. The sequence derives from a woman between 50 and 59 years old with acute or convalescent COVID-19. The rearrangement joins TRBV6-5 to TRBJ1-2; D remains unclear. The CDR3 DNA reads as TGTGCCAGCAGTAGGTCCGGGGCTAACTATGGCTACACCTTC. Amino acids: CASSRSGANYGYTF.